Each of the 4 T cell receptor beta chains below was sequenced from the same sample in a study of T-cell memory formation after mild COVID-19. TCRdb independently ran MiXCR on the 5' RACE reads; one entry per CDR3 protein. The sample lists about 560,000 distinct CDR3 sequences; approximately 21% were seen once. Sequenced material: PBMCs or a T cell subset sorted from them (not recorded which). The receptors were gathered from an adult woman who had mild COVID-19 (a few samples of this study predate the infection). Cell type and time point are not known.

The chain couples TRBV27 to TRBJ1-5; no clear D gene. V was clipped by 1 base and J by 0 bases, with 10 bases between them. The CDR3 extends over 16 amino acids. In germline, CDR1 is MNHEY, CDR2 SMNVEV (reference sequence). The CDR3 loop is CASSLFAVDSNQPQHF. The DNA of the CDR3 is TGTGCCAGCAGTTTATTTGCAGTGGATAGCAATCAGCCCCAGCATTTT.

This chain links TRBV4-1 with TRBJ1-5, with 8 positions matching TRBD1. The CDR3 totals 15 residues. The junction had 4 bases not matched to a gene; V was cut back by 0 bases and J by 6 bases. Germline CDR1 and CDR2: MGHRA and YSYEKL. The CDR3 protein is CASSQDRGPGQPQHF. CDR3 in DNA: TGCGCCAGCAGCCAAGACAGGGGGCCCGGTCAGCCCCAGCATTTT.

At least ten counts were recorded for this clonotype. The chain carries TRBV6-2 or TRBV6-3 and TRBJ2-2; 9 bases map to TRBD2. CDR1 and CDR2 from the germline V gene are MNHEY and SVGEGT. V dropped 4 bases and J dropped 2; count of bases not matched to a gene: 2. The CDR3 is 15 amino acids. The CDR3 protein is CASSSLAGNTGELFF. The CDR3 DNA reads TGTGCCAGCAGTTCTCTAGCGGGAAACACCGGGGAGCTGTTTTTT.

The chain couples TRBV20-1 to TRBJ2-3; no reliable D call. This CDR3 comprises 13 residues. Trimming stripped 5 bases from V and 5 bases from J, with 14 bases between. The germline V gene encodes CDR1 DFQATT and CDR2 SNEGSKA (reference sequence). The CDR3 spells CSAPDGYLDTQYF. The CDR3 coding sequence is TGCAGTGCTCCGGACGGTTACTTAGATACGCAGTATTTT.